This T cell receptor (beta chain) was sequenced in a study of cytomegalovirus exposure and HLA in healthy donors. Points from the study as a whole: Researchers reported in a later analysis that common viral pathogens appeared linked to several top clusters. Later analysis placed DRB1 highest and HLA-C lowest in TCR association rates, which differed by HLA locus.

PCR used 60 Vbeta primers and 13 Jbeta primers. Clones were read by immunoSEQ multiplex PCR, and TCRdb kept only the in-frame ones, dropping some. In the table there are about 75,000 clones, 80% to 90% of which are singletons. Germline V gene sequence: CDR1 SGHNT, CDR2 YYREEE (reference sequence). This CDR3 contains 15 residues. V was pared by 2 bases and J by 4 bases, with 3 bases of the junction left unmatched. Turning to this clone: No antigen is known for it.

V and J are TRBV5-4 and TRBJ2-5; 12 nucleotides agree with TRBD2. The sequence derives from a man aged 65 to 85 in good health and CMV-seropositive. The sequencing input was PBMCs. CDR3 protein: CASSFGLAGIETQYF. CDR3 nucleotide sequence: TGTGCCAGCAGCTTTGGACTAGCGGGGATAGAGACCCAGTACTTC.